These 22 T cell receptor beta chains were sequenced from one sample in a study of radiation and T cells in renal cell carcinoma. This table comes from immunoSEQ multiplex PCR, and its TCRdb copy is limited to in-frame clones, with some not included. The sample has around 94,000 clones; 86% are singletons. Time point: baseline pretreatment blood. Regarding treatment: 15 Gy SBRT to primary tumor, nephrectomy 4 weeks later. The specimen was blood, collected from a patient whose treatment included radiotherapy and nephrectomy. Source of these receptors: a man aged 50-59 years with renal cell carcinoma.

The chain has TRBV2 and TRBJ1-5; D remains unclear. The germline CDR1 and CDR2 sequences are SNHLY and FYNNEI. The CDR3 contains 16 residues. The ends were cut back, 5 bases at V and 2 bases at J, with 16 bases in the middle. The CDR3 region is CASSTAGEAGNQPQHF. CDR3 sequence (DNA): TGTGCCAGCAGTACCGCCGGGGAGGCGGGCAATCAGCCCCAGCATTTT.

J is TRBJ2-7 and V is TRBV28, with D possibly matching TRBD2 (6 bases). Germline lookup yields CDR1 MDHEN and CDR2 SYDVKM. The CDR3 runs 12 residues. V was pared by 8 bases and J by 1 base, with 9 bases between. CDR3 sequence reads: CASAGRSYEQYF. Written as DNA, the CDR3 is TGTGCCAGCGCGGGAAGGTCCTACGAGCAGTACTTC.

DNA for the CDR3: TGTGTCACCCAAGGGGTTCCGGGGACCCAGTACTTC. Residues: CVTQGVPGTQYF. This sequence joins TRBV27 and TRBJ2-5; a possible D gene is TRBD1 (5 bases). Per the germline V gene, CDR1 is MNHEY and CDR2 is SMNVEV (reference sequence). The CDR3 has 12 amino acids.

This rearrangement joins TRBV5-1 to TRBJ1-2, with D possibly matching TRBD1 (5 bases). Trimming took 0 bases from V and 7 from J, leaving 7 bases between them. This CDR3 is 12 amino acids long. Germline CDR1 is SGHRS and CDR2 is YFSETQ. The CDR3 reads CASSLDGGGYTF. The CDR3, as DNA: TGCGCCAGCAGCTTGGATGGGGGTGGCTACACCTTC.

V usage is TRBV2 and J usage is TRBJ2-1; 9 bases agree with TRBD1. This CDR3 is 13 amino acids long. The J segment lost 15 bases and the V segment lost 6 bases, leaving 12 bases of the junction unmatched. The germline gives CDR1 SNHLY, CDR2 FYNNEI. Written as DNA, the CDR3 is TGTGCCAGCAGACACCCAGTCCGGGACAGGGCGTTCTTC. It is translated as CASRHPVRDRAFF.

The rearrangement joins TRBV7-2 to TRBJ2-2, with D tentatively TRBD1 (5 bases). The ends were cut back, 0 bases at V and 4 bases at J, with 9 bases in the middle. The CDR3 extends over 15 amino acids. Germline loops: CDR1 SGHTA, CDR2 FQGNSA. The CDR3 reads CASSLARQPTGELFF. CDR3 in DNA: TGTGCCAGCAGCTTAGCGCGACAGCCCACCGGGGAGCTGTTTTTT.

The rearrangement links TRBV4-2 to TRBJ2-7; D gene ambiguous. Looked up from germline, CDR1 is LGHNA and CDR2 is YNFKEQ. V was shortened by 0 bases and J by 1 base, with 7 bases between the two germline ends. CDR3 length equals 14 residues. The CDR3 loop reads CASSQERVSYEQYF. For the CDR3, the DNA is TGTGCCAGCAGCCAAGAACGGGTGTCCTACGAGCAGTACTTC.

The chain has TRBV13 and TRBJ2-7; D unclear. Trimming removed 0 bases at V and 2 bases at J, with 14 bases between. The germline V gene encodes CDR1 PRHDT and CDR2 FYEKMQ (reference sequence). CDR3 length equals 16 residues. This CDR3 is CASSLGHKRIPYEQYF. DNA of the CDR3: TGTGCCAGCAGCTTAGGCCACAAAAGAATCCCCTACGAGCAGTACTTC.

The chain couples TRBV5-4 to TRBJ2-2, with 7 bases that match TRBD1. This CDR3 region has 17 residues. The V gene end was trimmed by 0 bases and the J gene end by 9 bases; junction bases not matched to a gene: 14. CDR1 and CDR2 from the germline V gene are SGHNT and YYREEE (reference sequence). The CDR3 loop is CASSLAKGGSAIRELFF. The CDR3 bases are TGTGCCAGCAGCTTGGCCAAAGGGGGCTCCGCGATCCGGGAGCTGTTTTTT.

The CDR3 nucleotides read TGTGCCAGCAGCTTACACCGGTCGAGCACTGAAGCTTTCTTT. Its translation is CASSLHRSSTEAFF. The chain uses TRBV11-3 and TRBJ1-1; D is unclear. The CDR3 covers 14 residues. Germline V gives CDR1 SGHNT, CDR2 YENEEA. Trimming pared 2 bases from V and 4 bases from J, leaving 11 bases between.

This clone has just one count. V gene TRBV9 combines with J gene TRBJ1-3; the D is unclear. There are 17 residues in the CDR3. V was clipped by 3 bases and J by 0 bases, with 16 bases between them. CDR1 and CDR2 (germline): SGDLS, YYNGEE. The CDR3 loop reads CASSDLPGSDSGNTIYF. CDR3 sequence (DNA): TGTGCCAGCAGCGATCTGCCGGGGTCTGACTCTGGAAACACCATATATTTT.

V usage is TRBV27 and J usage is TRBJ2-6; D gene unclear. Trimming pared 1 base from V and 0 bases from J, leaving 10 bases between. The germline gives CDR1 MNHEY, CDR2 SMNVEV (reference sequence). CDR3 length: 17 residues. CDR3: CASSLFALTSGANVLTF. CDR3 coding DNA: TGTGCCAGCAGTTTATTTGCCCTCACCTCTGGGGCCAACGTCCTGACTTTC. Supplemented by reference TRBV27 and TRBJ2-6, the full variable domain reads EAQVTQNPRYLITVTGKKLTVTCSQNMNHEYMSWYRQDPGLGLRQIYYSMNVEVTDKGDVPEGYKVSRKEKRNFPLILESPSPNQTSLYFCASSLFALTSGANVLTFGAGSRLTVL.

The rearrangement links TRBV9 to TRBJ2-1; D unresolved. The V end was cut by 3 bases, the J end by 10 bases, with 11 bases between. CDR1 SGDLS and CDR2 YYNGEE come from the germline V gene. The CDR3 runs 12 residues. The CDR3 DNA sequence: TGTGCCAGCAGCGGTCCGGGTATCGAGCAGTTCTTC. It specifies CASSGPGIEQFF.

CDR3 sequence reads: CAWSFGGGRSIQYF. The CDR3, as DNA: TGTGCCTGGAGTTTTGGAGGGGGGCGTAGCATTCAGTACTTC. The V call is TRBV30, the J call TRBJ2-4, with D possibly called TRBD1 or TRBD2 (6 bases each). The CDR3 spans 14 residues. Trimming stripped 2 bases from V and 9 bases from J, with 17 bases between. Germline-derived CDR1 and CDR2 are GTSNPN and SVGIG (reference sequence).

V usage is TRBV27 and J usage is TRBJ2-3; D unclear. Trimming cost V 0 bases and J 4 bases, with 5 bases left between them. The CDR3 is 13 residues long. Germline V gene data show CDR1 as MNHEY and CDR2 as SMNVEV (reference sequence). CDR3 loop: CASSLSSADTQYF. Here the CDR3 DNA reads TGTGCCAGCAGTTTATCGAGCGCAGATACGCAGTATTTT.

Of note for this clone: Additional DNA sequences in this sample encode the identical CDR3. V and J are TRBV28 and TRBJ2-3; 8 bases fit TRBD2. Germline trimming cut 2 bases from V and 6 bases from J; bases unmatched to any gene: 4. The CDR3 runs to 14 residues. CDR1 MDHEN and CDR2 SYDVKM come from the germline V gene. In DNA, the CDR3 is TGTGCCAGCAGTTTAACGGGAGGGGCCGATACGCAGTATTTT. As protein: CASSLTGGADTQYF.

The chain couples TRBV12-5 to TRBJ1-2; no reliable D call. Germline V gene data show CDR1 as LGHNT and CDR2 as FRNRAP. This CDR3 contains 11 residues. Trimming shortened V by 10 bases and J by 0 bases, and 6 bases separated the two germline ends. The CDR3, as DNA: TGTGCTACTTCAGCTAACTATGGCTACACCTTC. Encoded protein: CATSANYGYTF.

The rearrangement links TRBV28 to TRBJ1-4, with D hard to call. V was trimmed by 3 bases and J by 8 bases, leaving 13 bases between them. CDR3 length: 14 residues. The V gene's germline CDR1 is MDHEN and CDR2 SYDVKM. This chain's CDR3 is CASSFRRSLEKLFF. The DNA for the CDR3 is TGTGCCAGCAGTTTTAGGCGCAGTCTAGAAAAACTGTTTTTT.

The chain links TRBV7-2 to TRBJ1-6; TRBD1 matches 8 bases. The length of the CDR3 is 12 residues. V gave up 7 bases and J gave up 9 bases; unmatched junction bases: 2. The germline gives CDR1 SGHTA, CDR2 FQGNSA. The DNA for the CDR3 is TGTGCCAGCAACACAGGGGGTTCACCCCTCCACTTT. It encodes CASNTGGSPLHF.

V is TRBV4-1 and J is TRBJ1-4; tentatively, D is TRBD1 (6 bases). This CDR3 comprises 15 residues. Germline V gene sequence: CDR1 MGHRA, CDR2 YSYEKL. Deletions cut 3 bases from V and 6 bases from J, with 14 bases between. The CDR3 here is CASSHPTSGDEKLFF. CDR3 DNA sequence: TGCGCCAGCAGCCACCCGACATCAGGGGATGAAAAACTGTTTTTT.

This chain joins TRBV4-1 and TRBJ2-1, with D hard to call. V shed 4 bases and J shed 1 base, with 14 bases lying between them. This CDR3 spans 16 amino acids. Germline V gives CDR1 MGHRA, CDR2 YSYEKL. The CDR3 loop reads CASSPPPRRSYNEQFF. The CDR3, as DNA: TGCGCCAGCAGCCCCCCACCCAGACGGTCCTACAATGAGCAGTTCTTC.

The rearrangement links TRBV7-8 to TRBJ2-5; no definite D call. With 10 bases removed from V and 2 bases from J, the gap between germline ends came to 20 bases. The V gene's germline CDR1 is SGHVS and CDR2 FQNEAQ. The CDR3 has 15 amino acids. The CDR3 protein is CATSVGSPMQETQYF. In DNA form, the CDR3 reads TGTGCCACCTCCGTGGGCAGCCCTATGCAAGAGACCCAGTACTTC.